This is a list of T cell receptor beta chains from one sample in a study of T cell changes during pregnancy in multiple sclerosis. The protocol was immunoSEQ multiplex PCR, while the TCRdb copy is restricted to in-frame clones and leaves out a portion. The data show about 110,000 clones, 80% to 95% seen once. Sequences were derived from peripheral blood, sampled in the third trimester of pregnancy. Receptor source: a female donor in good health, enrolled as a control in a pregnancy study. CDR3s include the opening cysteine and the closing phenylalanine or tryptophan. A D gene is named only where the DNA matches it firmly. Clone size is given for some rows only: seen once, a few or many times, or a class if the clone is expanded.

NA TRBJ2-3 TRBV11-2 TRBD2 TGTGCCAGCAGCTTAGATCTGACTAGCGGGGGCGCAGATACGCAGTATTTT CASSLDLTSGGADTQYF
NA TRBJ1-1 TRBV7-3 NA TGTGCCAGCAGCCAAACGGGGAACACTGAAGCTTTCTTT CASSQTGNTEAFF
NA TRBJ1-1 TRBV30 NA TGTGCCTGGGGCGGAACCATGAACACTGAAGCTTTCTTT CAWGGTMNTEAFF
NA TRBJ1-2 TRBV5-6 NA TGTGCCAGCAGCGGGGGACAAAGGGCTGATGGCTACACCTTC CASSGGQRADGYTF
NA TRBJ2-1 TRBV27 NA TGTGCCAGCAGTTTAAACCCAGCCTCAGGTGAGCAGTTCTTC CASSLNPASGEQFF
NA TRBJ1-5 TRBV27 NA TGTGCCAGCAGTTTATGGTTCTCGGGGGTTGGCAATCAGCCCCAGCATTTT CASSLWFSGVGNQPQHF
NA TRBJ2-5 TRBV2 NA TGTGCCAGCAGTGTCGGGACAAGAACACAAGAGACCCAGTACTTC CASSVGTRTQETQYF
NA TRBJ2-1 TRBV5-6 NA TGTGCCAGCAGCTTGAGGGGAATTGAGCAGTTCTTC CASSLRGIEQFF
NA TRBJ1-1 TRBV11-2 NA TGTGCCAGCACCGAAAACAGGGCTGAAGCTTTCTTT CASTENRAEAFF
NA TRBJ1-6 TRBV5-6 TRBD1 TGTGCCAGCAGCTTCAACAGGGGTAATTCACCCCTCCACTTT CASSFNRGNSPLHF
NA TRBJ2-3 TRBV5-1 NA TGCGCCAGCGGGGAGGTGTACGGCACAGATACGCAGTATTTT CASGEVYGTDTQYF
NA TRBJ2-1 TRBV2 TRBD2 TGTGCCAGCAGTAGCGGGGTCTGGAATGAGCAGTTCTTC CASSSGVWNEQFF
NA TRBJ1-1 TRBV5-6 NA TGTGCCAGCAGCTTGGCACAGGGACGCACTGAAGCTTTCTTT CASSLAQGRTEAFF
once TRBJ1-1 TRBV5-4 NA TGTGCCAGCAGCTTGGGAGGCAGCACTGAAGCTTTCTTT CASSLGGSTEAFF
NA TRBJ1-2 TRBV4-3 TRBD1 TGCGCCAGCAGCCAAGATTCCGGACAGGCGAGGGGCTACACCTTC CASSQDSGQARGYTF
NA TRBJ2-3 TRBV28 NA TGTGCCAGCAGTCCCCCGGACTACCCGGGGCAGTATTTT CASSPPDYPGQYF
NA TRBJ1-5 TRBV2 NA TGTGCCAGCAGGTGGGGGGGTAGAGATCAGCCCCAGCATTTT CASRWGGRDQPQHF